Sequencing of this T cell receptor beta chain was carried out in a study of blood T cell repertoires in COVID-19 (TCRdb year 2020). Describing the broader study: Samples from collaborators originated in the United States, Italy and Spain and spanned both the acute and convalescent phases of COVID-19. Samples were obtained from the ongoing ImmuneRACE study (first 160 participants) and from 950 to 1,500 subjects provided by 6 global collaborators. Where available, HLA class I and class II types were taken from metadata supplied by the sample provider and were not determined by assay-based typing. The material from the prospective study consisted of cDNA or gDNA derived from T cells, B-cell-depleted T cells, or PBMCs. A de-identified subject ID, COVID-19 status, age in years and sex were almost always included in the sample metadata. The repertoires were released in a freely available public database intended as a resource for research on the immune response to SARS-CoV-2. Subjects who had been exposed to COVID-19, were actively infected with it, or had recovered from it provided the deeply sampled blood TCRbeta repertoires that made up the dataset.

Including cysteine and phenylalanine, the CDR3 has 16 amino acids. Of the read, only the CDR3 DNA is kept; its 48 bases are in frame from base 1. At the junction V is shortened by 2 bases and J by 0 bases, with 9 bases in between. The germline V gene specifies KGHDR as CDR1 and SFDVKD as CDR2. The research as a whole found: The amount of clinical and demographic metadata varied by source and participant and was provided uncurated.

Enrolling through a virtual design, the prospective study's participants ranged in age from about 18 to 100 years and lived across 20 to 30 United States geographic areas. In the prospective study, participants were assigned to cohorts based on the clinical history participants reported in a screening survey and a study questionnaire. Recovered participants in ImmuneRACE Cohort 3 were defined as having two consecutive negative NP/OP PCR tests, clearance from a healthcare professional, or resolution of symptoms. In the prospective study, mobile phlebotomists collected whole blood, serum and a nasopharyngeal or oropharyngeal swab from each participant. Additional blood draws and questionnaires over an approximately two-month period could optionally be provided by prospective study participants. Prospective study blood samples were shipped either frozen or at room temperature before DNA extraction.

TCRbeta CDR3 regions were amplified from genomic DNA using the immunoSEQ Assay, a bias-controlled multiplex PCR. The authors' pipeline ran thus. The number of nucleated cells in each sample was estimated from the amplification of reference gene primers within the assay. To quantify the absolute abundance of each unique TCRbeta CDR3 rearrangement, sequence reads were collapsed and filtered. For each sample, productive Simpson clonality was calculated as the square root of Simpson's diversity index over productive rearrangements. The clones in this table, taken by TCRdb from immuneACCESS, are in-frame only. Not every clone is retained; where verified, under half of the shortfall comes from an unresolved V gene, and the cause of the rest is unknown. The D gene and trimming were derived from the DNA, and the V and J assignments and clone size from that table. Here the sample has 320,000 or so clones; roughly 87% occur a single time. The leading ten clones occupy roughly 0.94% of the sample.

About this clone: This receptor's antigen is unknown. No clone much larger than this one lies a single base away; base qualities are absent.

The sample taken for sequencing was PBMCs or T cells enriched from blood (not recorded which). The V and J segments used are TRBV24-1 and TRBJ2-2, with TRBD1 tentatively as D gene (5 bases match). This TCR came from a young woman who had recovered from COVID-19. The nucleotides read TGTGCCACCAGTGATTCCGACAGCGCGAACACCGGGGAGCTGTTTTTT. Translation gives CATSDSDSANTGELFF.